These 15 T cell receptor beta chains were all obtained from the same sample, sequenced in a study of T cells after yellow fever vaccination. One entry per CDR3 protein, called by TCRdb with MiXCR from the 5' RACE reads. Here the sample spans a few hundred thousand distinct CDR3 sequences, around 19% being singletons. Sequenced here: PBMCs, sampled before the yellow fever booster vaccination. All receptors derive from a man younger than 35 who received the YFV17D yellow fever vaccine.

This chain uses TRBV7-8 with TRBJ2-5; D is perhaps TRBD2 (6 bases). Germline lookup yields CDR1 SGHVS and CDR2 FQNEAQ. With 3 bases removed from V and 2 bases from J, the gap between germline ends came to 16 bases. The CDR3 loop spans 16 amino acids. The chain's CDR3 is CASSFRLDTIQETQYF. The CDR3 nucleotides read TGTGCCAGCAGCTTTCGACTAGATACCATTCAAGAGACCCAGTACTTC. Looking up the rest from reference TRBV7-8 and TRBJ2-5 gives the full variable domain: GAGVSQSPRYKVAKRGQDVALRCDPISGHVSLFWYQQALGQGPEFLTYFQNEAQLDKSGLPSDRFFAERPEGSVSTLKIQRTQQEDSAVYLCASSFRLDTIQETQYFGPGTRLLVL.

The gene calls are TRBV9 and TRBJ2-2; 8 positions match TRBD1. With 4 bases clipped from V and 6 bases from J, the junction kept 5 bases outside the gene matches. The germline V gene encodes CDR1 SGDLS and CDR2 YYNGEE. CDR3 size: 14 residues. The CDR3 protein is CASSSDRGPGELFF. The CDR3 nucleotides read TGTGCCAGCAGCTCAGACAGGGGTCCCGGGGAGCTGTTTTTT.

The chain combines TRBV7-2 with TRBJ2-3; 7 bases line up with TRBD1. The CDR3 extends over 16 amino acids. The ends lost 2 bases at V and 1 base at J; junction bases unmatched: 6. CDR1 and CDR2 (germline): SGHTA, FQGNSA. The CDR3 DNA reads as TGTGCCAGCAGCTTAAGTAGACAGGGAGGCACAGATACGCAGTATTTT. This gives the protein CASSLSRQGGTDTQYF.

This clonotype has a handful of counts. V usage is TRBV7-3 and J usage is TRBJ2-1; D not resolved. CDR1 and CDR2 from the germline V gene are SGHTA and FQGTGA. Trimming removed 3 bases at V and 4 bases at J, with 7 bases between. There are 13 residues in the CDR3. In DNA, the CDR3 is TGTGCCAGCAGCTTGACCTTGTACAATGAGCAGTTCTTC. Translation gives CASSLTLYNEQFF.

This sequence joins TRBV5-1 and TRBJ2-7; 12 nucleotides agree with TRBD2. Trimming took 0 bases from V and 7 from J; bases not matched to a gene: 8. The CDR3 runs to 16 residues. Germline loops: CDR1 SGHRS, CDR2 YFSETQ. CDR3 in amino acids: CASSLEGTSGFGEQYV. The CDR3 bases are TGCGCCAGCAGCTTGGAAGGGACTAGCGGGTTCGGTGAGCAGTACGTC.

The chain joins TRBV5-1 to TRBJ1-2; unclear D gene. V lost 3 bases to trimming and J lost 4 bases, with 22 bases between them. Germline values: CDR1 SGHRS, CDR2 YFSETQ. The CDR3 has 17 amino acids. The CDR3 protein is CASSWTPGRAEVYGYTF. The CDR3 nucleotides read TGCGCCAGCAGCTGGACTCCCGGACGGGCAGAAGTCTATGGCTACACCTTC.

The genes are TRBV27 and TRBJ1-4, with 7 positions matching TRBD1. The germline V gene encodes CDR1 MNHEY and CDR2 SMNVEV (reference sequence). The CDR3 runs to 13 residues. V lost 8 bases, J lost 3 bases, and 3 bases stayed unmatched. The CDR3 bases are TGTGCCAGCGGGAGGGGGCCTAATGAAAAACTGTTTTTT. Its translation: CASGRGPNEKLFF.

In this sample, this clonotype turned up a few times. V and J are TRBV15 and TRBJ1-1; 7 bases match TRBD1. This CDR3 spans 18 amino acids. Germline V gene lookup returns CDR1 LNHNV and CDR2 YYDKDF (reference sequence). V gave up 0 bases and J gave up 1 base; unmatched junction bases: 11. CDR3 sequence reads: CATSRDKVQGQQNTEAFF. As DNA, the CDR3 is TGTGCCACCAGCAGAGATAAGGTCCAGGGACAGCAGAACACTGAAGCTTTCTTT.

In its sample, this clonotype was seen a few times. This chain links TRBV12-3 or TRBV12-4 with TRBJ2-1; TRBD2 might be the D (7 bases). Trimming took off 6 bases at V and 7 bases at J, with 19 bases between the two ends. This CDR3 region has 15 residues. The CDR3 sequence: CASSPRGALGNEQFF. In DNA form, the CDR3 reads TGTGCCAGCAGCCCCCGGGGGGCCCTCGGGAATGAGCAGTTCTTC.

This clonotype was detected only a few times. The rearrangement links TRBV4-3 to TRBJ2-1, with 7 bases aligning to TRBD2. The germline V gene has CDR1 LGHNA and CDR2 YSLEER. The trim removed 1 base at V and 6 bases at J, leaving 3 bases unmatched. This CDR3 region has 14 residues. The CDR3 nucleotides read TGCGCCAGCAGCCAAGTAGGACTAGTCAATGAGCAGTTCTTC. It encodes CASSQVGLVNEQFF.

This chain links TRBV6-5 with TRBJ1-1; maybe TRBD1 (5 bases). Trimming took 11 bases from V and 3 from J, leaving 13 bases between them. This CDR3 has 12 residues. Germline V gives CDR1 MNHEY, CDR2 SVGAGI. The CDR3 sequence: CASGGTDTEAFF. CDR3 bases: TGTGCCTCTGGGGGAACCGACACTGAAGCTTTCTTT.

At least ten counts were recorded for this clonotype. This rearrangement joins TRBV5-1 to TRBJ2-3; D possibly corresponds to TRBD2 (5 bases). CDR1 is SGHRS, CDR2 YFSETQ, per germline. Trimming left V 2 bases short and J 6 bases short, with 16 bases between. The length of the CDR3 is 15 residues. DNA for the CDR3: TGCGCCAGCAGCTTTGAGGGAAGAAGGGTTGATACGCAGTATTTT. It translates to CASSFEGRRVDTQYF.

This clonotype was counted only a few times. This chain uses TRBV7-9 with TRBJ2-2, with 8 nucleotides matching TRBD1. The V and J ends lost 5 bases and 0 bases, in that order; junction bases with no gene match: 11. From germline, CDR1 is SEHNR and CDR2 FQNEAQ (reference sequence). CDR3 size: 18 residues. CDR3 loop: CASSLDREYYANTGELFF. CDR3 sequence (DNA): TGTGCCAGCAGCCTGGACAGGGAATACTACGCGAACACCGGGGAGCTGTTTTTT.

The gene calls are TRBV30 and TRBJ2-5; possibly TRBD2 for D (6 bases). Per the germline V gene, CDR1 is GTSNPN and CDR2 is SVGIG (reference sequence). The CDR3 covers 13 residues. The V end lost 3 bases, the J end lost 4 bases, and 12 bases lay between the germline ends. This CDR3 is CAWRFGGLETQYF. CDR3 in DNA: TGTGCCTGGAGATTCGGGGGTTTAGAGACCCAGTACTTC.

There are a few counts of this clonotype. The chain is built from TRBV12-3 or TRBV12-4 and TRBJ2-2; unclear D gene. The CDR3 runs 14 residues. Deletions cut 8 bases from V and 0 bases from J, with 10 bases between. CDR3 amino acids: CASWALTNTGELFF. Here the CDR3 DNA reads TGTGCCAGCTGGGCCCTTACGAACACCGGGGAGCTGTTTTTT.